This is a list of T cell receptor beta chains from one sample in a study of identical twins. TCRdb fed the 5' RACE reads into MiXCR, producing one record per CDR3 protein. The data contain roughly 720,000 distinct CDR3 sequences, 15% to 20% of them seen just once; the ten biggest clones take up 13%. This same sample was also part of a study on T cells expressing NK-cell markers.

The sequenced sample was PBMCs. The receptors originated from a woman younger than 30 in good health. The CDR3 runs from the conserved cysteine through the conserved F or W. Each record gives: clone size, J gene, D gene, V gene, CDR3 protein, CDR3 DNA. The D gene is left open where the match is weak. Only part of the rows carry a size: once, few, many, or a class if the clone is expanded.

few | TRBJ1-6 | . | TRBV12-3/TRBV12-4 | CASRTLRGPAPYNSPLHF | TGTGCCAGCAGAACCCTACGAGGCCCCGCTCCCTATAATTCACCCCTCCACTTT
few | TRBJ2-2 | . | TRBV12-3/TRBV12-4 | CASSLRWTRNTGELFF | TGTGCCAGCAGTTTAAGGTGGACCCGGAACACCGGGGAGCTGTTTTTT
few | TRBJ2-7 | TRBD1 | TRBV7-9 | CASSLVGTGSYQQYF | TGTGCCAGCAGCTTAGTGGGGACAGGGAGTTACCAGCAGTACTTC
. | TRBJ2-7 | TRBD1 | TRBV28 | CASSIHRRTGFYEQYF | TGTGCCAGCAGTATACACCGGAGGACAGGGTTCTACGAGCAGTACTTC
once | TRBJ2-3 | . | TRBV25-1 | CASSPGPGSDTQYF | TGTGCCAGCAGTCCGGGACCTGGGTCGGATACGCAGTATTTT
few | TRBJ2-2 | TRBD1 | TRBV11-2 | CASSGDRGGRGTGELFF | TGTGCCAGCAGCGGGGACAGGGGCGGAAGGGGCACCGGGGAGCTGTTTTTT
. | TRBJ1-5 | TRBD1 | TRBV6-1 | CASSKTGGSNQPQHF | TGTGCCAGCAGCAAGACAGGGGGCAGCAATCAGCCCCAGCATTTT
. | TRBJ1-1 | . | TRBV7-9 | CASSLHGGMNTEAFF | TGTGCCAGCAGCTTACATGGGGGGATGAACACTGAAGCTTTCTTT
few | TRBJ1-5 | . | TRBV20-1 | CSARDVEGGQPQHF | TGCAGTGCTAGAGATGTCGAGGGAGGTCAGCCCCAGCATTTT
. | TRBJ2-3 | TRBD2 | TRBV5-1 | CASSFLTAGVSTDTQYF | TGCGCCAGCAGCTTCCTAACGGCGGGGGTTAGCACAGATACGCAGTATTTT
. | TRBJ2-1 | TRBD1 | TRBV12-3/TRBV12-4 | CASSSRGQGQFF | TGTGCCAGCAGTTCCCGAGGACAGGGACAGTTCTTC
few | TRBJ1-1 | . | TRBV7-9 | CASSLILTRTEAFF | TGTGCCAGCAGCTTAATCCTTACGAGGACTGAAGCTTTCTTT
few | TRBJ2-5 | . | TRBV5-1 | CASSLEGIQETQYF | TGCGCCAGCAGCCTGGAGGGTATCCAAGAGACCCAGTACTTC
few | TRBJ2-7 | . | TRBV10-3 | CAIQSRDTVEQYF | TGTGCCATACAGAGCCGGGACACGGTCGAGCAGTACTTC
. | TRBJ2-7 | . | TRBV7-9 | CASSSPRDYEQYF | TGTGCCAGCAGCTCCCCTAGGGATTACGAGCAGTACTTC
. | TRBJ2-1 | . | TRBV6-6 | CASRDGRLHEQFF | TGTGCCAGCAGGGACGGCCGGCTTCATGAGCAGTTCTTC
. | TRBJ2-5 | . | TRBV21-1 | CASSTRTGTREETQYF | TGTGCCAGCAGCACGCGAACCGGGACTAGGGAAGAGACCCAGTACTTC
few | TRBJ2-5 | . | TRBV7-9 | CASALIEETQYF | TGTGCCAGCGCACTGATAGAAGAGACCCAGTACTTC
. | TRBJ2-2 | . | TRBV21-1 | CASSKKGTGYIGELFF | TGTGCCAGCAGCAAAAAGGGGACAGGGTACATCGGGGAGCTGTTTTTT
. | TRBJ2-1 | TRBD2 | TRBV5-4 | CASSLGAAGNEQFF | TGTGCCAGCAGCTTGGGAGCAGCGGGGAATGAGCAGTTCTTC
. | TRBJ1-5 | . | TRBV7-9 | CASSSTDSNQPQHF | TGTGCCAGCAGCTCGACTGATAGCAATCAGCCCCAGCATTTT
many | TRBJ1-4 | . | TRBV20-1 | CSARVKGAWAWGKLFF | TGCAGTGCTAGAGTCAAAGGGGCATGGGCCTGGGGAAAACTGTTTTTT
. | TRBJ2-2 | TRBD1 | TRBV13 | CASSPTFGTGSTGELFF | TGTGCCAGCAGCCCAACATTCGGGACAGGGTCCACCGGGGAGCTGTTTTTT
few | TRBJ2-3 | TRBD1 | TRBV12-3/TRBV12-4 | CASSFNRGTDTQYF | TGTGCCAGCAGTTTTAACAGGGGGACAGATACGCAGTATTTT
. | TRBJ2-7 | TRBD2 | TRBV12-3/TRBV12-4 | CASSAGTSGEYF | TGTGCCAGCAGCGCCGGGACTAGCGGCGAGTACTTC
. | TRBJ2-3 | TRBD2 | TRBV14 | CASSQAAGARLTDTQYF | TGTGCCAGCAGCCAAGCGGCGGGAGCCCGTCTCACAGATACGCAGTATTTT
. | TRBJ2-3 | TRBD2 | TRBV29-1 | CSVARGAGVADTQYF | TGCAGCGTTGCCCGGGGAGCGGGAGTAGCAGATACGCAGTATTTT